The clone carrying this T cell receptor beta chain was counted ten times or more. Its antigen is unidentified. The data were obtained in a study of CD8 T cells in ankylosing spondylitis. General observations from the study: In ankylosing spondylitis blood, a motif of roughly 8 highly homologous TCR beta variants appeared characteristic.

TCRdb redid the calling of the 5' RACE reads with MiXCR, one entry per CDR3 protein. The sample shows fewer than 400,000 distinct CDR3 sequences, approximately 20% of them seen only once. The CDR3 loop spans 14 amino acids. With 1 base removed from V and 6 bases from J, the gap between germline ends came to 10 bases. Germline CDR1 is LGHDT and CDR2 is YNNKEL (reference sequence). V usage is TRBV3-1 and J usage is TRBJ2-1; D remains ambiguous. The sample was blood, either unsorted or a sorted T cell fraction (not recorded which). This clonotype was obtained from a male donor with ankylosing spondylitis. CDR3 protein: CASSQVGRSNEQFF. The CDR3 region has the DNA TGTGCCAGCAGCCAAGTTGGGCGGAGCAATGAGCAGTTCTTC.